One and the same sample provided the 13 T cell receptor beta chains below, sequenced in a study of blood T cell repertoires in COVID-19. The repertoire was sequenced with immunoSEQ multiplex PCR; TCRdb's copy has only in-frame clones and lacks some. This sample has roughly 100,000 clones, with over 75% found just once. Material: peripheral blood. The source is a man older than 75 with acute or convalescent COVID-19.

This rearrangement joins TRBV10-2 to TRBJ1-6; TRBD1 might be the D (5 bases). The germline V and J ends were trimmed by 3 bases and 15 bases, with 12 bases remaining between them. Per germline, CDR1 WSHSY and CDR2 SAAADI. The CDR3 runs 12 residues. DNA for the CDR3: TGCGCCAGCAGTGAAGGGGCGCACGTCCTCCACTTT. Translated: CASSEGAHVLHF.

V is TRBV2 and J is TRBJ2-3; TRBD1 might be the D (6 bases). The V end lost 8 bases, the J end lost 1 base, and 10 bases lay between the germline ends. From germline, CDR1 is SNHLY and CDR2 FYNNEI. The CDR3 has 13 amino acids. The CDR3 is CASGRQGTDTQYF. The CDR3 DNA sequence: TGTGCCAGCGGCCGACAGGGCACAGATACGCAGTATTTT.

The chain employs TRBV12-3 or TRBV12-4 and TRBJ1-2; 8 positions match TRBD1. This CDR3 contains 13 residues. V dropped 10 bases and J dropped 5; count of bases not matched to a gene: 9. The CDR3 is CAIWGQARYGYTF. The CDR3 DNA reads TGTGCCATATGGGGACAGGCGAGGTATGGCTACACCTTC.

The chain has TRBV5-1 and TRBJ2-4; a weak D match, TRBD1 (5 bases). The CDR3 is 13 residues long. The V end lost 0 bases, the J end lost 10 bases, and 11 bases lay between the germline ends. Germline lookup yields CDR1 SGHRS and CDR2 YFSETQ. CDR3 in amino acids: CASSLGREAIQYF. CDR3 DNA sequence: TGCGCCAGCAGCTTGGGCAGGGAAGCAATTCAGTACTTC.

The rearrangement links TRBV10-1 to TRBJ1-6; D is possibly TRBD1 (6 bases). V gave up 2 bases and J gave up 9 bases, with 20 bases separating them. CDR3 size: 17 residues. CDR1 and CDR2 from the germline V gene are WNHNN and SYGVQD (reference sequence). Here the CDR3 DNA reads TGCGCCAGCAGTGAGACTGACAGGAAAACGTTACTTTCACCCCTCCACTTT. Translating it yields CASSETDRKTLLSPLHF.

The V gene is TRBV5-8, the J gene TRBJ1-6; TRBD1 might be the D (5 bases). Looked up from germline, CDR1 is SGHTS and CDR2 is YDEGEE. CDR3 length: 14 amino acids. Trimming took 0 bases from V and 5 from J, leaving 6 bases between them. CDR3 region: CASSLVRDNSPLHF. In nucleotides, the CDR3 is TGTGCCAGCAGCTTGGTCAGGGATAATTCACCCCTCCACTTT.

V usage is TRBV5-6 and J usage is TRBJ1-3, with unresolved D. Trimming removed 6 bases from V and 0 bases from J, with 13 bases in between. Germline-derived CDR1 and CDR2 are SGHDT and YYEEEE. This CDR3 comprises 15 residues. The CDR3 loop is CASNPRGISGNTIYF. CDR3 coding DNA: TGTGCCAGCAACCCTAGAGGGATCTCTGGAAACACCATATATTTT.

The chain couples TRBV27 to TRBJ1-4; D is unclear. V lost 3 bases and J 1 base, leaving 9 bases between the germline ends. The germline CDR1 and CDR2 sequences are MNHEY and SMNVEV (reference sequence). This CDR3 spans 15 amino acids. The CDR3 region has the DNA TGTGCCAGCAGTTTCCGAGGGTTAACTAATGAAAAACTGTTTTTT. Its protein is CASSFRGLTNEKLFF.

The rearrangement uses TRBV3-1 (or the pseudogene TRBV3-2) and TRBJ1-2; 7 nucleotides align to TRBD1. This CDR3 has 15 residues. Trimming at V came to 5 bases and at J to 8 bases, leaving 14 bases not matched to a gene. Germline CDR1 and CDR2: LGHDT and YNNKEL (reference sequence). The CDR3 DNA reads TGTGCCAGCAGCTACGGACAGGATCTCCCCGGGGGCTACACCTTC. Its protein product is CASSYGQDLPGGYTF.

Here the CDR3 reads CASSLTSGATYEQYF. Here the CDR3 DNA reads TGCGCCAGCAGTTTGACTAGCGGGGCCACCTACGAGCAGTACTTC. The chain has TRBV10-2 and TRBJ2-7, with TRBD2 identical over 11 bases. Trimming at V came to 5 bases and at J to 2 bases, leaving 5 bases not matched to a gene. CDR3 length equals 15 residues. Germline-derived CDR1 and CDR2 are WSHSY and SAAADI.

This clone occurred a few times. The V gene is TRBV24-1, the J gene TRBJ1-5, with D unresolved. Trimming left V 5 bases short and J 0 bases short, with 7 bases between. The CDR3 is 14 amino acids. Per germline, CDR1 KGHDR and CDR2 SFDVKD. The CDR3 sequence: CATSGGDSNQPQHF. In DNA, the CDR3 is TGTGCCACCAGTGGGGGAGATAGCAATCAGCCCCAGCATTTT.

The chain has TRBV28 and TRBJ2-7; 7 bases align to TRBD2. The V gene's germline CDR1 is MDHEN and CDR2 SYDVKM. V was clipped by 6 bases and J by 2 bases; unmatched bases: 10. This CDR3 region has 15 residues. The CDR3 DNA is TGTGCCAGCAGGTCTCTGGCGGGAGATGCCTACGAGCAGTACTTC. This codes for CASRSLAGDAYEQYF.

The chain employs TRBV7-2 and TRBJ1-5; D is undetermined. The CDR3 consists of 13 residues. Trimming shortened V by 5 bases and J by 8 bases, and 13 bases separated the two germline ends. Per the germline V gene, CDR1 is SGHTA and CDR2 is FQGNSA. CDR3 coding DNA: TGTGCCAGCAGCCTAAGACCCCGGGAGCCCCAGCATTTT. Translated, it gives CASSLRPREPQHF.